The clone carrying this TCR beta chain turned up a few times. Its cognate antigen is unknown. With V trimmed by 3 bases and J by 2 bases, 6 bases remained unmatched. The germline V gene encodes CDR1 MGHRA and CDR2 YSYEKL. The length of the CDR3 is 17 residues. This specimen belongs to a study of T-cell memory formation after mild COVID-19. Study-level results: Contracting clones, day 15 to 85, had balanced CD4/CD8, and later expanders favored CD4+.

A 5'RACE reaction primed in the constant segment made cDNA libraries of TCR alpha and TCR beta, and these carried sample barcodes and UMIs. One entry per CDR3 protein results from TCRdb running MiXCR on the 5' RACE reads. The sample has roughly 310,000 distinct CDR3 sequences; around a sixth are singletons. The chain recombines TRBV4-1 with TRBJ1-3; 11 positions match TRBD1. The source material was PBMCs or a T cell subset sorted from them (not recorded which). This receptor was taken from a young man who had mild COVID-19 (a few samples of this study predate the infection). Cell type and time point are not known. The CDR3 DNA reads TGCGCCAGCAGCCATGCCGGGACAGGGGGAACTGGAAACACCATATATTTT. Translating gives CASSHAGTGGTGNTIYF.